Below, 6 T cell receptor beta chains from the same sample are listed, as sequenced in a study of T cell repertoires in cytomegalovirus infection. Antigens for these TCRs are unknown. TCRdb fed the reads into MiXCR, producing one record per CDR3 protein. In the table there are some 350,000 distinct CDR3 sequences, 25% to 35% of which are singletons. The sequenced sample was cultured PBMCs, obtained from culture after CMV antigen stimulation. Receptors originate from a human donor in good health (CMV status not recorded). Some clones in this sample may be carry-over from other donors' samples.

This clonotype showed up just a few times. The V gene is TRBV6-2 or TRBV6-3, the J gene TRBJ2-7, with 7 positions matching TRBD2. The CDR3 covers 14 residues. Losses at the gene ends were 7 bases for V and 2 bases for J; bases not matched to a gene: 8. The V gene's germline CDR1 is MNHEY and CDR2 SVGEGT. CDR3 DNA: TGTGCCAGCAACCCTGCTAGCGGAACCTACGAGCAGTACTTC. Residues: CASNPASGTYEQYF.

This clonotype has ten or more counts. CDR3 loop: CASSPPGQGYSNQPQHF. In DNA, the CDR3 is TGTGCCAGCAGTCCTCCGGGACAGGGATATAGCAATCAGCCCCAGCATTTT. The V and J genes are TRBV12-3 or TRBV12-4 and TRBJ1-5; 9 bases align to TRBD1. V trimming: 5 bases; J trimming: 0 bases; junction bases outside the gene matches: 8. This CDR3 is 17 amino acids long.

The V gene is TRBV28, the J gene TRBJ2-5; 8 bases match TRBD1. The length of the CDR3 is 12 residues. The germline V gene encodes CDR1 MDHEN and CDR2 SYDVKM. With V trimmed by 5 bases and J by 5 bases, 1 base remained unmatched. The CDR3 protein is CASSQGAETQYF. The CDR3 nucleotides read TGTGCCAGCAGTCAGGGGGCCGAGACCCAGTACTTC.

V usage is TRBV14 and J usage is TRBJ2-2; maybe TRBD1 (6 bases). The CDR3 consists of 15 residues. The V end was cut by 2 bases, the J end by 7 bases, with 14 bases between. Germline lookup yields CDR1 SGHDN and CDR2 FVKESK. CDR3 residues: CASSQRPGDDGELFF. The CDR3 bases are TGTGCCAGCAGCCAAAGGCCAGGGGATGACGGGGAGCTGTTTTTT.

Many counts were recorded for this clonotype. This chain joins TRBV5-6 and TRBJ1-1; 9 bases are a match to TRBD1. With 4 bases clipped from V and 0 bases from J, the junction kept 7 bases outside the gene matches. The CDR3 is 16 residues long. The germline CDR1 and CDR2 sequences are SGHDT and YYEEEE. This CDR3 reads CASSATGGAVNTEAFF. The CDR3 DNA reads as TGTGCCAGCAGCGCAACAGGGGGCGCGGTGAACACTGAAGCTTTCTTT.

This chain joins TRBV7-2 and TRBJ2-6; TRBD2 is a possible D gene (5 bases). The ends were cut back, 5 bases at V and 3 bases at J, with 14 bases in the middle. The CDR3 is 16 amino acids. The germline V gene encodes CDR1 SGHTA and CDR2 FQGNSA. CDR3 sequence (DNA): TGTGCCAGCAGCCCACCGGGGTTGGGTGGGGCCAACGTCCTGACTTTC. Translating gives CASSPPGLGGANVLTF. The full variable domain, rest sourced from reference TRBV7-2 and TRBJ2-6, is GAGVSQSPSNKVTEKGKDVELRCDPISGHTALYWYRQSLGQGLEFLIYFQGNSAPDKSGLPSDRFSAERTGGSVSTLTIQRTQQEDSAVYLCASSPPGLGGANVLTFGAGSRLTVL.